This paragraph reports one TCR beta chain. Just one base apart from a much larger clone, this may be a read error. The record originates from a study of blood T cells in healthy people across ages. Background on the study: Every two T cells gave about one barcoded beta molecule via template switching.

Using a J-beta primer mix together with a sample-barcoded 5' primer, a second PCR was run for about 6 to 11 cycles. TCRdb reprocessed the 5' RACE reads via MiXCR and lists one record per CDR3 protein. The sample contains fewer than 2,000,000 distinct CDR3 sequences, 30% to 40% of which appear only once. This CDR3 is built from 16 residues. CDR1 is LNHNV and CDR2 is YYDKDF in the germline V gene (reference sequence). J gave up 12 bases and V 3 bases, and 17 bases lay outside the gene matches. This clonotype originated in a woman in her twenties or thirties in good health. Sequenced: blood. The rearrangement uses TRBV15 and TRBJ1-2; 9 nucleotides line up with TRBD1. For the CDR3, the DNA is TGTGCCACCAGCAGTCCCGGGACAGGGACGACTGAGGGCCACACCTTC. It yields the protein CATSSPGTGTTEGHTF.